Listed below are T cell receptor beta chains from one sample, sequenced in a study of cytomegalovirus exposure and HLA in healthy donors. Clones were sequenced by immunoSEQ multiplex PCR, and TCRdb holds only the in-frame ones, with some missing. The data show around 110,000 clones, with 70% to 80% seen just once and roughly 4.3% held by the top ten. The specimen was PBMCs. The receptors here all came from a man aged 25-45 years in good health and CMV-seropositive. The CDR3 runs from the conserved cysteine through the conserved F or W. D genes are given only for firm matches. A clone size is listed for some rows: how often the clone was seen (once, few, many), or a class if it is expanded.

abundance	j_gene	len	v_gene	d_gene	CDR3nt	CDR3aa
NA	TRBJ2-7	16	TRBV5-6	TRBD2	TGTGCCAGCAGCTTGTTGGGACTACGCTCTGCCTACGAGCAGTACTTC	CASSLLGLRSAYEQYF
once	TRBJ1-1	11	TRBV7-8	TRBD1	TGTGCCAGCAGCTTGGGACAGGGCCCTTTCTTT	CASSLGQGPFF
NA	TRBJ2-5	14	TRBV27	NA	TGTGCCAGCAGTTTTGGGGGGAAGGGCGAGACCCAGTACTTC	CASSFGGKGETQYF
NA	TRBJ2-7	17	TRBV7-3	NA	TGTGCCAGCAGCTTAATATCAGGGGCAGGGAAGGGCTACGAGCAGTACTTC	CASSLISGAGKGYEQYF
few	TRBJ2-5	16	TRBV9	TRBD1	TGTGCCAGCAGCGTAGACCCTACAGGGGGCTCTTTAGCCCAGTACTTC	CASSVDPTGGSLAQYF
NA	TRBJ1-1	15	TRBV19	NA	TGTGCCAGTAGTATCTTGGCGGGGGCGAACACTGAAGCTTTCTTT	CASSILAGANTEAFF
NA	TRBJ2-6	15	TRBV28	NA	TGTGCCAGCAGTTTAGGAGGGACTGGGGCCAACGTCCTGACTTTC	CASSLGGTGANVLTF
NA	TRBJ2-2	14	TRBV14	NA	TGTGCCAGCAGCCAAGATCAGGGTCCCGGGGAGCTGTTTTTT	CASSQDQGPGELFF
NA	TRBJ2-1	18	TRBV29-1	NA	TGCAGCGTTGAAGATTGGGAAACAGGCCCGAGCTCCTACAATGAGCAGTTCTTC	CSVEDWETGPSSYNEQFF
NA	TRBJ2-7	13	TRBV29-1	NA	TGCAGCGTTGAGGGGGACACATCCTACGAGCAGTACTTC	CSVEGDTSYEQYF
NA	TRBJ2-3	18	TRBV28	TRBD2	TGTGCCAGCAGTTTCGGGACTAGCGGCTCCCCTGTCACAGATACGCAGTATTTT	CASSFGTSGSPVTDTQYF
NA	TRBJ1-2	14	TRBV27	TRBD1	TGTGCCAGCAGTTTCCTCGGGACAGGGGTTGGCTACACCTTC	CASSFLGTGVGYTF
NA	TRBJ2-7	13	TRBV2	TRBD1	TGTGCCAGCACCTGGGACAGGGAGTCCGAGCAGTACTTC	CASTWDRESEQYF
few	TRBJ2-3	17	TRBV5-1	TRBD2	TGCGCCAGCAGCCCAGGCCGGTCTAGCGGGGGAGGAGATACGCAGTATTTT	CASSPGRSSGGGDTQYF
NA	TRBJ2-1	14	TRBV30	TRBD1	TGTGCCTGCCTTCTGGGGGACAGGCCCAATGAGCAGTTCTTC	CACLLGDRPNEQFF
NA	TRBJ2-1	16	TRBV5-1	NA	TGCGCCAGCAGCTTGTTGCCCCCCGGCAGGGACAATGAGCAGTTCTTC	CASSLLPPGRDNEQFF
NA	TRBJ2-2	17	TRBV27	TRBD1	TGTGCCAGCAGTTTGGAGTCCGGGACAGGGGTCACCGGGGAGCTGTTTTTT	CASSLESGTGVTGELFF